The TCR beta chain under discussion was sequenced for a study of tumor-infiltrating lymphocytes in primary liver carcinoma. Study-level background: The tumors, T1-T3 N0M0 lesions, were about 4 to 11 cm across.

Unsorted whole blood yielded blood RNA, and germline DNA was extracted as well. The patients carried chronic HBV infection and had received no treatment. A constant-region primer primed TCR beta cDNA synthesis from 450 to 550 ng of total RNA. It was through three nested multiplex PCR rounds of slightly modified ARM-PCR that TCR beta libraries arose. A C-beta reverse primer and TRBV1-TRBV30 forward primers served in each of the first two PCR rounds, at roughly 10 cycles apiece. MiXCR was run by TCRdb on the multiplex PCR reads, yielding one entry per CDR3 protein. The sample has a few hundred thousand distinct CDR3 sequences, 45% to 70% seen once. Germline assignment: CDR1 SGHAT and CDR2 FQNNGV. The CDR3 loop spans 20 amino acids. Study-wide results and caveats: Lower overlap was observed for tumor-adjacent and tumor-blood pairs relative to tumor region pairs.

About this clonotype: What it binds is not known. This may arise from a read error, as a much more abundant clone is one base away.

The V call is TRBV11-2, the J call TRBJ2-3; TRBD1 is a possible D gene (6 bases). The sample comprised peripheral blood. The receptor was derived from a woman younger than 45 with primary liver carcinoma and hepatitis B virus infection. CDR3 in DNA: TGTGCCAGCAGCTCCAAAACTATAACCGGGTCGGGACAACGCACAGCTACGCAGTATTTT. It specifies CASSSKTITGSGQRTATQYF. The full variable domain, completed using reference TRBV11-2 and TRBJ2-3, is EAGVAQSPRYKIIEKRQSVAFWCNPISGHATLYWYQQILGQGPKLLIQFQNNGVVDDSQLPKDRFSAERLKGVDSTLKIQPAKLEDSAVYLCASSSKTITGSGQRTATQYFGPGTRLTVL.